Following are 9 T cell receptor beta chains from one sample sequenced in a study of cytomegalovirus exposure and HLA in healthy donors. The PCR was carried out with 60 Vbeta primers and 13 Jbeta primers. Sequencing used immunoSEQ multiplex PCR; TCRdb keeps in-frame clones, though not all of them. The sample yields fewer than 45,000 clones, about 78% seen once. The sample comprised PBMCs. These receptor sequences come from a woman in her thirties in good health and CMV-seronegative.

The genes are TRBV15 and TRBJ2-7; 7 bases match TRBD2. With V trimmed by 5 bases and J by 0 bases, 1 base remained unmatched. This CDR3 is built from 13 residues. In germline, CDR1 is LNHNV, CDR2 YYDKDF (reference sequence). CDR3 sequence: CATSGLGSYEQYF. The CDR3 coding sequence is TGTGCCACCAGCGGACTAGGCTCCTACGAGCAGTACTTC.

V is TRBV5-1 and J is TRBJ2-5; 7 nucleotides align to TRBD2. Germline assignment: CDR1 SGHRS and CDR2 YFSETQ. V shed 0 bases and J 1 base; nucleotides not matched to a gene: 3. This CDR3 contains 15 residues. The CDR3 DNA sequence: TGCGCCAGCAGCTTGGGAGCGGGATTCCAAGAGACCCAGTACTTC. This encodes CASSLGAGFQETQYF. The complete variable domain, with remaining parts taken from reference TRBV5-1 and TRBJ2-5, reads KAGVTQTPRYLIKTRGQQVTLSCSPISGHRSVSWYQQTPGQGLQFLFEYFSETQRNKGNFPGRFSGRQFSNSRSEMNVSTLELGDSALYLCASSLGAGFQETQYFGPGTRLLVL.

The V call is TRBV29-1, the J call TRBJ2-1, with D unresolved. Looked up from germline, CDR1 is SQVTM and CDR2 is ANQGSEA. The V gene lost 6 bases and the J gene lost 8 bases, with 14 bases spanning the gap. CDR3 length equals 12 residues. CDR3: CSVAPPNYEQFF. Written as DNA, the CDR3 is TGCAGCGTCGCTCCACCCAACTATGAGCAGTTCTTC.

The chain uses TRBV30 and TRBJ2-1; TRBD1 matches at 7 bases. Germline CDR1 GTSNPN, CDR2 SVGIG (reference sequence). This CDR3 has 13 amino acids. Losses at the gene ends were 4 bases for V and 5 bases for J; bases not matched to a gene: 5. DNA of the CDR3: TGTGCCTGGAACCGGGACAGAAACAATGAGCAGTTCTTC. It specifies CAWNRDRNNEQFF.

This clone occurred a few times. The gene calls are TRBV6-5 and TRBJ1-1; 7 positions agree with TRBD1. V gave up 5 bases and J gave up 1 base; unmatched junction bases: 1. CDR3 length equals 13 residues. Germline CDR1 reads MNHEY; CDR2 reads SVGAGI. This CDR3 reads CASSAGGNTEAFF. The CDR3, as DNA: TGTGCCAGCAGTGCAGGGGGGAACACTGAAGCTTTCTTT.

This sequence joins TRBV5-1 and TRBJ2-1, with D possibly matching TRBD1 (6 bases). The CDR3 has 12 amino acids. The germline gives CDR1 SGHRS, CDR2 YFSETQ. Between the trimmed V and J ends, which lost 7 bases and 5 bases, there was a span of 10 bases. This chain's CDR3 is CASGQRDNEQFF. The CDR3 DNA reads TGCGCCAGCGGACAGAGAGACAATGAGCAGTTCTTC.

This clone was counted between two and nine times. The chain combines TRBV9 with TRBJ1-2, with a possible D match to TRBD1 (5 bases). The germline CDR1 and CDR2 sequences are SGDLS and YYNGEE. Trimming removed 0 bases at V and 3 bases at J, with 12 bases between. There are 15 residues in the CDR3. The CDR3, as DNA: TGTGCCAGCAGCGTAGAGGAGGGGCGCCACTATGGCTACACCTTC. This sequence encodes CASSVEEGRHYGYTF.

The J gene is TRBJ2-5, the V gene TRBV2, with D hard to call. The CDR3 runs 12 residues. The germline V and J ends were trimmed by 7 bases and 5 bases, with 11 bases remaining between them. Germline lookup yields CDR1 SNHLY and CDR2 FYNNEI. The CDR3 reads CASKISRETQYF. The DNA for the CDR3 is TGTGCCAGCAAAATATCGCGGGAGACCCAGTACTTC.

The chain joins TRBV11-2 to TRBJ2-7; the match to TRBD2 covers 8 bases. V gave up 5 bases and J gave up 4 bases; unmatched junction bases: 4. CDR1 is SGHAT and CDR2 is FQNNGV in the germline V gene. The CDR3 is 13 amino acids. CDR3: CASSPGLVYEQYF. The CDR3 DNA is TGTGCCAGCAGCCCGGGACTAGTTTACGAGCAGTACTTC.